The 16 T cell receptor beta chains below come from one sample, sequenced in a study of T-cell reconstitution after alpha-beta-depleted transplantation in children. Unique molecular identifiers were incorporated when the TCRbeta library was constructed. MiXCR was run by TCRdb on the PCR reads, yielding one entry per CDR3 protein. The sample yields 100,000 to 120,000 distinct CDR3 sequences, about 6.4% seen once. The sequences come from PBMCs, mostly from graft donor cells, collected 360 days after TCRalphabeta/CD19-depleted stem cell transplant. Receptors were obtained from a male patient aged 2-9 years who had a stem cell transplant for acute lymphoblastic leukemia, so the T cells may come from the graft donor.

This chain links TRBV9 with TRBJ1-1, with no clear D. Trimming took off 4 bases at V and 1 base at J, with 11 bases between the two ends. This CDR3 region has 14 residues. Germline CDR1 SGDLS, CDR2 YYNGEE. The DNA of the CDR3 is TGTGCCAGCAGCCCGCGGACCACGAACACTGAAGCTTTCTTT. Its protein product is CASSPRTTNTEAFF.

This rearrangement joins TRBV9 to TRBJ1-5; the D gene is possibly TRBD1 (5 bases). Germline CDR1 and CDR2: SGDLS and YYNGEE. V gave up 0 bases and J gave up 4 bases, with 11 bases separating them. The CDR3 is 15 residues long. The CDR3: CASSVGGAGNQPQHF. As DNA, the CDR3 is TGTGCCAGCAGCGTAGGAGGGGCGGGTAATCAGCCCCAGCATTTT. Full variable domain (outside the CDR3, taken from reference TRBV9 and TRBJ1-5): DSGVTQTPKHLITATGQRVTLRCSPRSGDLSVYWYQQSLDQGLQFLIQYYNGEERAKGNILERFSAQQFPDLHSELNLSSLELGDSALYFCASSVGGAGNQPQHFGDGTRLSIL.

This clonotype was detected a few times. The chain is built from TRBV7-9 and TRBJ2-2; D is possibly TRBD1 (5 bases). This CDR3 spans 16 amino acids. Per germline, CDR1 SEHNR and CDR2 FQNEAQ (reference sequence). The V gene lost 5 bases and the J gene lost 6 bases, with 19 bases spanning the gap. CDR3 in amino acids: CASSPPKAGIPGELFF. CDR3 nucleotide sequence: TGTGCCAGCAGCCCCCCTAAGGCAGGGATCCCCGGGGAGCTGTTTTTT.

In its sample, this clonotype was seen a few times. The rearrangement uses TRBV5-1 and TRBJ2-2; D gene unclear. Germline-derived CDR1 and CDR2 are SGHRS and YFSETQ. This CDR3 spans 15 amino acids. V was cut by 0 bases and J by 4 bases, with 10 bases left in between. The DNA of the CDR3 is TGCGCCAGCAGCTTGGGCAGTGAAGTCACCGGGGAGCTGTTTTTT. Its translation: CASSLGSEVTGELFF. Combining the CDR3 with reference TRBV5-1 and TRBJ2-2 gives the whole variable domain KAGVTQTPRYLIKTRGQQVTLSCSPISGHRSVSWYQQTPGQGLQFLFEYFSETQRNKGNFPGRFSGRQFSNSRSEMNVSTLELGDSALYLCASSLGSEVTGELFFGEGSRLTVL.

This clonotype was recorded a few times. This rearrangement joins TRBV20-1 to TRBJ1-1; D is unclear. This CDR3 is built from 13 residues. Per germline, CDR1 DFQATT and CDR2 SNEGSKA (reference sequence). V was trimmed by 6 bases and J by 1 base, leaving 12 bases between them. The CDR3 DNA is TGCAGTGCGAAGGACCGAGAGAACACTGAAGCTTTCTTT. Protein sequence: CSAKDRENTEAFF.

The chain uses TRBV4-1 and TRBJ2-5; D is uncertain. V was pared by 4 bases and J by 2 bases, with 8 bases between. Germline values: CDR1 MGHRA, CDR2 YSYEKL. This CDR3 spans 13 amino acids. CDR3 in DNA: TGCGCCAGCAGCCTTACGCATCAAGAGACCCAGTACTTC. Translated, it gives CASSLTHQETQYF.

This clonotype was counted only a few times. The chain is built from TRBV9 and TRBJ2-1; D is unclear. V gave up 0 bases and J gave up 4 bases, with 11 bases separating them. Germline CDR1 SGDLS, CDR2 YYNGEE. The CDR3 loop spans 15 amino acids. The CDR3: CASSVATRLYNEQFF. The CDR3 nucleotides read TGTGCCAGCAGCGTAGCTACCCGATTATACAATGAGCAGTTCTTC. The full variable domain, in which reference TRBV9 and TRBJ2-1 provide the parts outside the CDR3, is DSGVTQTPKHLITATGQRVTLRCSPRSGDLSVYWYQQSLDQGLQFLIQYYNGEERAKGNILERFSAQQFPDLHSELNLSSLELGDSALYFCASSVATRLYNEQFFGPGTRLTVL.

At least ten counts were recorded for this clonotype. Here the CDR3 reads CSTLTPQNMNTEAFF. The CDR3 DNA is TGCAGTACGTTAACTCCCCAGAACATGAACACTGAAGCTTTCTTT. The rearrangement uses TRBV20-1 and TRBJ1-1; D is ambiguous. Germline V lookup: CDR1 DFQATT, CDR2 SNEGSKA (reference sequence). This CDR3 is 15 amino acids long. V gave up 8 bases and J gave up 0 bases, with 19 bases separating them.

In its sample, this clonotype was seen many times. The chain joins TRBV7-9 to TRBJ2-7; 8 bases line up with TRBD2. The CDR3 runs to 15 residues. The germline V gene encodes CDR1 SEHNR and CDR2 FQNEAQ (reference sequence). V trimming: 3 bases; J trimming: 1 base; junction bases outside the gene matches: 5. CDR3 DNA sequence: TGTGCCAGCAGCTTTGCGGGAGGCGAGTCCTACGAGCAGTACTTC. Its translation is CASSFAGGESYEQYF.

V and J are TRBV28 and TRBJ2-3; 9 nucleotides match TRBD2. V lost 2 bases to trimming and J lost 0 bases; unmatched junction nucleotides: 6. Per the germline V gene, CDR1 is MDHEN and CDR2 is SYDVKM. The CDR3 consists of 17 residues. For the CDR3, the DNA is TGTGCCAGCAGTTTAGCGGGGGGGCCCCCAAGCACAGATACGCAGTATTTT. This translates into CASSLAGGPPSTDTQYF.

This clonotype was seen repeatedly, ten times or more. This rearrangement joins TRBV29-1 to TRBJ2-7, with D perhaps matching TRBD2 (5 bases). CDR3 length: 15 amino acids. Trimming left V 4 bases short and J 7 bases short, with 23 bases between. Germline lookup yields CDR1 SQVTM and CDR2 ANQGSEA. The CDR3 DNA reads as TGCAGCGTTGCGAAGCACCCACTCGGGGATTCAGAGCAGTACTTC. Amino acid sequence: CSVAKHPLGDSEQYF.

Many counts were recorded for this clonotype. The rearrangement joins TRBV28 to TRBJ2-1, with a weak D call TRBD1 (6 bases). V lost 6 bases, J lost 6 bases, and 12 bases lay in between. There are 13 residues in the CDR3. The germline V gene encodes CDR1 MDHEN and CDR2 SYDVKM. The chain's CDR3 is CASRPRGTNEQFF. The CDR3 DNA sequence: TGTGCCAGCAGGCCAAGGGGGACCAATGAGCAGTTCTTC. Drawing the rest from reference TRBV28 and TRBJ2-1, the complete variable domain is DVKVTQSSRYLVKRTGEKVFLECVQDMDHENMFWYRQDPGLGLRLIYFSYDVKMKEKGDIPEGYSVSREKKERFSLILESASTNQTSMYLCASRPRGTNEQFFGPGTRLTVL.

The table lists this clonotype with many counts. The chain carries TRBV5-1 and TRBJ2-3; TRBD2 matches 13 bases. Germline assignment: CDR1 SGHRS and CDR2 YFSETQ. V lost 4 bases and J lost 3; bases outside the gene matches: 5. The CDR3 loop spans 16 amino acids. The CDR3 loop is CASSPGLAGRTDTQYF. As DNA, the CDR3 is TGCGCCAGCAGCCCGGGACTAGCGGGAAGGACAGATACGCAGTATTTT.

The sample holds a few counts of this clonotype. The chain employs TRBV29-1 and TRBJ2-5; either TRBD1 or TRBD2 may fit D (6 bases each). Trimming stripped 1 base from V and 4 bases from J, with 16 bases between. The CDR3 is made up of 15 amino acids. CDR1 and CDR2 from the germline V gene are SQVTM and ANQGSEA. Here the CDR3 DNA reads TGCAGCGTTGAAGGATGGGGCAGGGGAGGAGAGACCCAGTACTTC. It translates to CSVEGWGRGGETQYF. The full variable domain, its missing parts supplied by reference TRBV29-1 and TRBJ2-5, is SAVISQKPSRDICQRGTSLTIQCQVDSQVTMMFWYRQQPGQSLTLIATANQGSEATYESGFVIDKFPISRPNLTFSTLTVSNMSPEDSSIYLCSVEGWGRGGETQYFGPGTRLLVL.

This clonotype came up a few times. J is TRBJ2-7 and V is TRBV27, with D perhaps TRBD1 (6 bases). CDR1 MNHEY and CDR2 SMNVEV come from the germline V gene (reference sequence). CDR3 length equals 15 residues. V lost 5 bases to trimming and J lost 2 bases, with 16 bases between them. The CDR3 bases are TGTGCCAGCAGTGTGACAGGTAATAGGGCCTACGAGCAGTACTTC. It translates to CASSVTGNRAYEQYF.

The sample holds many counts of this clonotype. V gene TRBV28 combines with J gene TRBJ2-5; 8 positions match TRBD1. The germline V gene has CDR1 MDHEN and CDR2 SYDVKM. The length of the CDR3 is 16 residues. J lost 0 bases, V lost 6 bases, and 9 bases had no gene match. This chain's CDR3 is CASSPRQGRYQETQYF. The CDR3 DNA reads as TGTGCCAGCAGCCCCCGACAGGGGAGGTACCAAGAGACCCAGTACTTC.